This T cell receptor beta chain was observed in a study of response to subunit inactivated influenza vaccine. MiXCR, run by TCRdb on the RT-PCR reads, gives a single entry per CDR3 protein. Here the sample spans some 640,000 distinct CDR3 sequences, roughly 13% being singletons. The V gene's germline CDR1 is MNHNS and CDR2 SASEGT. This CDR3 comprises 15 residues. The junction had 4 bases not matched to a gene; V was cut back by 4 bases and J by 4 bases. Whole-study results and caveats: The authors put forward the suggestion that each seasonal influenza vaccination may bring in only a limited number of new T cells.

On this clonotype: Its antigen is not identified.

This clonotype was sampled from a man aged 50 to 60 who received an inactivated influenza vaccine. The source was PBMCs from blood, collected 14 to 15 days before vaccination. This chain uses TRBV6-1 with TRBJ2-3; 11 bases match TRBD2. The CDR3 DNA follows: TGTGCCAGCAGTGCTTCACTAGCGGGAGCAGATACGCAGTATTTT. This sequence encodes CASSASLAGADTQYF.